The next 30 T cell receptor beta chains were all read from a single sample in a study of blood T cell repertoires in COVID-19 (dated by TCRdb to about 2020). Libraries were made using the immunoSEQ multiplex PCR assay. TCRdb mirrors the immuneACCESS table, restricted to in-frame sequences. Some clones are absent from its copies; in checked studies, under half trace to an unresolved V gene, and the reason for the others is unknown. Recorded for this sample are about 470,000 clones; around 90% of them occurred a single time. Under 0.75% of the sample belongs to the ten largest clones. The sequenced sample consisted of PBMCs or T cells enriched from blood (not recorded which). These receptors all stem from a young woman who had recovered from COVID-19.

The V and J genes are TRBV13 and TRBJ2-1; TRBD1 is a possible D gene (5 bases). Germline V gene data show CDR1 as PRHDT and CDR2 as FYEKMQ (reference sequence). With 1 base removed from V and 10 bases from J, the gap between germline ends came to 17 bases. The CDR3 totals 15 residues. The CDR3 DNA is TGTGCCAGCAGCTTAGAGGGGCGTCGCGGCCGGGAGCAGTTCTTC. Translated: CASSLEGRRGREQFF. The full variable domain, its missing parts supplied by reference TRBV13 and TRBJ2-1, is AAGVIQSPRHLIKEKRETATLKCYPIPRHDTVYWYQQGPGQDPQFLISFYEKMQSDKGSIPDRFSAQQFSDYHSELNMSSLELGDSALYFCASSLEGRRGREQFFGPGTRLTVL.

The genes are TRBV18 and TRBJ1-2; 7 positions match TRBD1. With 0 bases clipped from V and 7 bases from J, the junction kept 5 bases outside the gene matches. The CDR3 totals 14 residues. In germline, CDR1 is KGHSH, CDR2 LQKENI. DNA of the CDR3: TGTGCCAGCTCACCACCCTCAACAGGGGCTGGCTACACCTTC. This sequence encodes CASSPPSTGAGYTF.

This clone came up once. This chain joins TRBV5-4 and TRBJ1-1; 9 bases are a match to TRBD1. Per germline, CDR1 SGHNT and CDR2 YYREEE (reference sequence). V dropped 5 bases and J dropped 6; count of bases not matched to a gene: 11. The CDR3 runs to 15 residues. CDR3 in DNA: TGTGCCAGCAGATCGGGGGGACAGGGAAGCGCTGAAGCTTTCTTT. Translation: CASRSGGQGSAEAFF.

V gene TRBV7-6 combines with J gene TRBJ1-5, with unresolved D. Trimming pared 6 bases from V and 3 bases from J, leaving 12 bases between. This CDR3 spans 14 amino acids. Germline CDR1 SGHVS, CDR2 FNYEAQ. The CDR3 is CASRRQRVNQPQHF. CDR3 DNA sequence: TGTGCCAGCAGACGGCAGAGGGTCAATCAGCCCCAGCATTTT.

The genes are TRBV28 and TRBJ2-7; D possibly corresponds to TRBD1 (6 bases). The CDR3 is 13 amino acids. Trimming removed 5 bases at V and 6 bases at J, with 14 bases between. CDR1 MDHEN and CDR2 SYDVKM come from the germline V gene. CDR3 residues: CASSLIQGSEQYF. In nucleotides, the CDR3 is TGTGCCAGCAGTCTAATACAGGGTAGCGAGCAGTACTTC.

The V call is TRBV21-1, the J call TRBJ2-2; TRBD1 was called by the table and not checked on the DNA. TRBV21-1 is given as a pseudogene. CDR3 size: 16 residues. The DNA of the CDR3 is TGTGCCAGCAGCAATCTTAGACAGGGATACACCGGGGAGCTGTTTTTT. This translates into CASSNLRQGYTGELFF.

The genes are TRBV7-9 and TRBJ1-2; 7 bases are shared with TRBD1. This CDR3 is built from 13 residues. Germline loops: CDR1 SEHNR, CDR2 FQNEAQ (reference sequence). The CDR3 DNA sequence: TGTTTAGCTTCGAAGGGACAGTACTATGGCTACACCTTC. This sequence encodes CLASKGQYYGYTF. The whole variable domain, remainder taken from reference TRBV7-9 and TRBJ1-2, is DTGVSQNPRHKITKRGQNVTFRCDPISEHNRLYWYRQTLGQGPEFLTYFQNEAQLEKSRLLSDRFSAERPKGSFSTLEIQRTEQGDSAMYLCLASKGQYYGYTFGSGTRLTVV.

The V gene is TRBV29-1, the J gene TRBJ2-2; no clear D. The V end lost 3 bases, the J end lost 7 bases, and 6 bases lay between the germline ends. The CDR3 is 11 amino acids. The V gene's germline CDR1 is SQVTM and CDR2 ANQGSEA. This CDR3 is CSVESNGELFF. The CDR3 DNA sequence: TGCAGCGTTGAGAGTAACGGGGAGCTGTTTTTT.

This chain joins TRBV9 and TRBJ2-3, with 7 bases aligning to TRBD2. Trimming removed 0 bases from V and 5 bases from J; junction bases left unmatched: 9. CDR3 size: 16 residues. CDR1 SGDLS and CDR2 YYNGEE come from the germline V gene. The CDR3 DNA follows: TGTGCCAGCAGCGTAGAGCGGGGCGTCCAAGGAGATACGCAGTATTTT. Amino acids: CASSVERGVQGDTQYF.

V gene TRBV19 combines with J gene TRBJ2-5, with 7 bases identical to TRBD2. This CDR3 contains 13 residues. The germline CDR1 and CDR2 sequences are LNHDA and SQIVND (reference sequence). Trimming took 6 bases from V and 2 from J; bases not matched to a gene: 3. CDR3 loop: CASSPGGQETQYF. In DNA, the CDR3 is TGTGCCAGTAGCCCGGGGGGTCAAGAGACCCAGTACTTC.

Here the CDR3 reads CASSWGTGGNYGYTF. CDR3 coding DNA: TGTGCCAGCAGTTGGGGGACAGGGGGGAACTATGGCTACACCTTC. V usage is TRBV28 and J usage is TRBJ1-2; 11 bases map to TRBD1. The J segment lost 2 bases and the V segment lost 4 bases, leaving 3 bases of the junction unmatched. The CDR3 extends over 15 amino acids. CDR1 is MDHEN, CDR2 SYDVKM, per germline.

This sequence joins TRBV28 and TRBJ1-1; possibly TRBD1 for D (5 bases). The germline CDR1 and CDR2 sequences are MDHEN and SYDVKM. The CDR3 extends over 14 amino acids. Trimming left V 9 bases short and J 4 bases short, with 18 bases between. The CDR3 DNA reads as TGTGCCAGTTACCTCGGGGGTAGGGGCACTGAAGCTTTCTTT. It codes for CASYLGGRGTEAFF.

The rearrangement links TRBV6-5 to TRBJ1-6; possibly TRBD1 for D (5 bases). There are 15 residues in the CDR3. Per germline, CDR1 MNHEY and CDR2 SVGAGI. The germline V and J ends were trimmed by 3 bases and 8 bases, with 14 bases remaining between them. CDR3 DNA sequence: TGTGCCAGCAGTTATGTGGGGGGAATGGATTCACCCCTCCACTTT. Residues: CASSYVGGMDSPLHF.

The chain carries TRBV25-1 and TRBJ1-5; no reliable D call. This CDR3 is built from 12 residues. V lost 6 bases to trimming and J lost 5 bases, with 8 bases between them. CDR1 is MGHDK and CDR2 is SYGVNS in the germline V gene. CDR3 coding DNA: TGTGCCAGCAGCGAACCTGATCAGCCCCAGCATTTT. Protein sequence: CASSEPDQPQHF.

This rearrangement joins TRBV3-1 (or the pseudogene TRBV3-2) to TRBJ1-1, with 7 nucleotides matching TRBD1. The V gene end was trimmed by 4 bases and the J gene end by 7 bases; junction bases not matched to a gene: 6. The CDR3 is 13 amino acids. Germline lookup yields CDR1 LGHDT and CDR2 YNNKEL (reference sequence). The CDR3 nucleotides are TGTGCCAGCAGCCGACAGGGCCTCTATGAAGCTTTCTTT. Its protein product is CASSRQGLYEAFF.

The chain joins TRBV7-2 to TRBJ1-4; 7 positions agree with TRBD1. Germline V gene lookup returns CDR1 SGHTA and CDR2 FQGNSA. Losses at the gene ends were 4 bases for V and 6 bases for J; bases not matched to a gene: 8. The CDR3 loop spans 15 amino acids. The CDR3 protein is CASSSLTGNDEKLFF. DNA of the CDR3: TGTGCCAGCAGCTCATTGACAGGGAACGATGAAAAACTGTTTTTT.

This clone was picked up one time. The V gene is TRBV6-5, the J gene TRBJ1-6, with D uncertain. Germline V lookup: CDR1 MNHEY, CDR2 SVGAGI. The CDR3 covers 12 residues. V lost 5 bases and J lost 8, with 7 bases in between. The CDR3 is CASSPRDSPLHF. The CDR3 nucleotides are TGTGCCAGCAGTCCCCGAGATTCACCCCTCCACTTT.

The V gene is TRBV12-5, the J gene TRBJ2-7, with no clear D. The V gene lost 0 bases and the J gene lost 5 bases, with 17 bases spanning the gap. This CDR3 is built from 16 residues. Germline CDR1 LGHNT, CDR2 FRNRAP. The DNA of the CDR3 is TGTGCTAGTGGTTTGGTAATTGCGAAGTTTCCCAACGAGCAGTACTTC. It codes for CASGLVIAKFPNEQYF.

This clone occurred a few times. The chain joins TRBV6-5 to TRBJ1-1; D may be TRBD1 (5 bases). This CDR3 region has 14 residues. The ends were cut back, 8 bases at V and 4 bases at J, with 17 bases in the middle. The germline CDR1 and CDR2 sequences are MNHEY and SVGAGI. For the CDR3, the DNA is TGTGCCAGCTTAAGGGGTGGGTATGGCACTGAAGCTTTCTTT. Its translation: CASLRGGYGTEAFF.

CDR3 nucleotide sequence: TGTGCCAGCAGCTTGCGTTTCGGGCAGGGGGCGGATACGCAGTATTTT. This sequence encodes CASSLRFGQGADTQYF. The rearrangement links TRBV5-5 to TRBJ2-3; 8 positions match TRBD1. After removal of 1 base from V and 6 bases from J, the junction contained 10 bases not matched to a gene. There are 16 residues in the CDR3. The germline gives CDR1 SGHKS, CDR2 YYEKEE (reference sequence). The full variable domain, rest sourced from reference TRBV5-5 and TRBJ2-3, is DAGVTQSPTHLIKTRGQQVTLRCSPISGHKSVSWYQQVLGQGPQFIFQYYEKEERGRGNFPDRFSARQFPNYSSELNVNALLLGDSALYLCASSLRFGQGADTQYFGPGTRLTVL.

The CDR3 region has the DNA TGTGCCAGCAGCCAAGATCCAGGACAGGGGGGTGAAAAACTGTTTTTT. Protein sequence: CASSQDPGQGGEKLFF. This sequence joins TRBV3-1 (or the pseudogene TRBV3-2) and TRBJ1-4, with 10 bases fitting TRBD1. Germline V gene data show CDR1 as LGHDT and CDR2 as YNNKEL (reference sequence). With V trimmed by 0 bases and J by 7 bases, 5 bases remained unmatched. The CDR3 has 16 residues.

The rearrangement links TRBV2 to TRBJ2-2; 12 bases match TRBD1. The V segment lost 7 bases and the J segment 5 bases; nucleotides outside the gene matches: 2. The CDR3 contains 14 residues. Germline V gene lookup returns CDR1 SNHLY and CDR2 FYNNEI. For the CDR3, the DNA is TGTGCCAGCAAGGGACAGGGGGCTACCGGGGAGCTGTTTTTT. Translating gives CASKGQGATGELFF.

This clone was picked up a small number of times. The same CDR3 is also encoded by other DNA sequences in this sample. V and J are TRBV2 and TRBJ2-7, with 10 bases fitting TRBD2. Looked up from germline, CDR1 is SNHLY and CDR2 is FYNNEI. After removal of 1 base from V and 3 bases from J, the junction contained 3 bases not matched to a gene. This CDR3 has 15 amino acids. CDR3 sequence: CASSEGIAGGYEQYF. For the CDR3, the DNA is TGTGCCAGCAGTGAAGGAATAGCGGGGGGCTACGAGCAGTACTTC.

V and J are TRBV7-2 and TRBJ1-6; D unclear. The CDR3 extends over 16 amino acids. Germline V gene lookup returns CDR1 SGHTA and CDR2 FQGNSA. The V gene lost 3 bases and the J gene lost 0 bases, with 9 bases spanning the gap. In DNA, the CDR3 is TGTGCCAGCAGCTTGGGTGGGAGCTCCTATAATTCACCCCTCCACTTT. It is translated as CASSLGGSSYNSPLHF.

The chain recombines TRBV20-1 with TRBJ2-7; D unresolved. Germline lookup yields CDR1 DFQATT and CDR2 SNEGSKA (reference sequence). Between the trimmed V and J ends, which lost 3 bases and 0 bases, there was a span of 15 bases. This CDR3 is built from 15 residues. In DNA form, the CDR3 reads TGCAGTGCTAGTGGAGCGAGTGTTGACTCCTACGAGCAGTACTTC. Protein product: CSASGASVDSYEQYF.

This rearrangement joins TRBV11-2 to TRBJ1-1, with TRBD1 matching 9 bases. V gave up 5 bases and J gave up 0 bases; unmatched junction bases: 10. Per the germline V gene, CDR1 is SGHAT and CDR2 is FQNNGV. The CDR3 contains 17 residues. In nucleotides, the CDR3 is TGTGCCAGCAGCCTAAGACAGGGGGTCCGCATGAACACTGAAGCTTTCTTT. Translating gives CASSLRQGVRMNTEAFF.

This chain joins TRBV19 and TRBJ2-5, with a possible D match to TRBD2 (5 bases). The length of the CDR3 is 14 residues. Germline loops: CDR1 LNHDA, CDR2 SQIVND (reference sequence). Trimming stripped 6 bases from V and 5 bases from J, with 16 bases between. CDR3 in amino acids: CASSTLSASETQYF. CDR3 nucleotides: TGTGCCAGTAGCACGCTTAGCGCCTCGGAGACCCAGTACTTC.

The CDR3 loop reads CASSRAPLAGDTEAFF. In DNA, the CDR3 is TGCGCCAGCAGCCGGGCCCCGTTGGCAGGGGACACTGAAGCTTTCTTT. This rearrangement joins TRBV5-1 to TRBJ1-1; D possibly corresponds to TRBD1 (6 bases). The CDR3 is 16 amino acids. V lost 4 bases and J lost 3, with 19 bases in between. The V gene's germline CDR1 is SGHRS and CDR2 YFSETQ.

The chain carries TRBV2 and TRBJ2-7; D is unresolved. From germline, CDR1 is SNHLY and CDR2 FYNNEI. Trimming took off 8 bases at V and 0 bases at J, with 14 bases between the two ends. The CDR3 covers 14 residues. As DNA, the CDR3 is TGTGCCAGCTGTGCGGAAAGGAGCTCCTACGAGCAGTACTTC. Amino acid sequence: CASCAERSSYEQYF. The whole variable domain, filled in from reference TRBV2 and TRBJ2-7, reads EPEVTQTPSHQVTQMGQEVILRCVPISNHLYFYWYRQILGQKVEFLVSFYNNEISEKSEIFDDQFSVERPDGSNFTLKIRSTKLEDSAMYFCASCAERSSYEQYFGPGTRLTVT.

The chain employs TRBV15 and TRBJ2-3; D unresolved. The CDR3 runs to 17 residues. Per germline, CDR1 LNHNV and CDR2 YYDKDF (reference sequence). Trimming took off 0 bases at V and 2 bases at J, with 15 bases between the two ends. The CDR3, as DNA: TGTGCCACCAGCAGAGAAATAGGAGTCAGAAACACAGATACGCAGTATTTT. The encoded protein is CATSREIGVRNTDTQYF. Full variable domain (outside the CDR3, taken from reference TRBV15 and TRBJ2-3): DAMVIQNPRYQVTQFGKPVTLSCSQTLNHNVMYWYQQKSSQAPKLLFHYYDKDFNNEADTPDNFQSRRPNTSFCFLDIRSPGLGDTAMYLCATSREIGVRNTDTQYFGPGTRLTVL.